The following is a T cell receptor (beta chain) sequence with its context. Antigen unknown. This sample was included in a study of T cell responses to AZD1222 COVID-19 vaccine. Overall study findings and caveats: Donors, mostly white British, included more females; clonal diversity was possibly underestimated. Vaccine-associated CD4 TCRs ranged over spike, dominating at 160-218 and 743-854.

The trim removed 4 bases at V and 7 bases at J, leaving 11 bases unmatched. CDR1 is KGHSH and CDR2 is LQKENI in the germline V gene. The CDR3 is 18 amino acids. Assay used: immunoSEQ multiplex PCR; TCRdb lists only in-frame clones, some missing. The sample contains about 130,000 clones, approximately 94% of which appear only once. This material consisted of peripheral blood, taken on day 0 of AZD1222 vaccination. This receptor was obtained from an adult in good health. The J gene is TRBJ2-2, the V gene TRBV18; 14 bases fit TRBD2. This CDR3 is CASSLGLAGARDVGELFF. The DNA of the CDR3 is TGTGCCAGCTCACTGGGACTAGCGGGGGCCCGTGATGTCGGGGAGCTGTTTTTT. The whole variable domain, remainder taken from reference TRBV18 and TRBJ2-2, is NAGVMQNPRHLVRRRGQEARLRCSPMKGHSHVYWYRQLPEEGLKFMVYLQKENIIDESGMPKERFSAEFPKEGPSILRIQQVVRGDSAAYFCASSLGLAGARDVGELFFGEGSRLTVL.